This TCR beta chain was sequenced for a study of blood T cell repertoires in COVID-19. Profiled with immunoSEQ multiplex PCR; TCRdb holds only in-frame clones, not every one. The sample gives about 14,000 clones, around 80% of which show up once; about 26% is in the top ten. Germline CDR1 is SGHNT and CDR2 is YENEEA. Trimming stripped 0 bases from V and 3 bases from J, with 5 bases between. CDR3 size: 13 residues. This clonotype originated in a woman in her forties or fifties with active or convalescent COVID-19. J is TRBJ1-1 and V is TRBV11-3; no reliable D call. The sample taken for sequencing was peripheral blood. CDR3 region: CASSLDPYTEAFF. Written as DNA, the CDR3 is TGTGCCAGCAGCTTAGATCCGTACACTGAAGCTTTCTTT.